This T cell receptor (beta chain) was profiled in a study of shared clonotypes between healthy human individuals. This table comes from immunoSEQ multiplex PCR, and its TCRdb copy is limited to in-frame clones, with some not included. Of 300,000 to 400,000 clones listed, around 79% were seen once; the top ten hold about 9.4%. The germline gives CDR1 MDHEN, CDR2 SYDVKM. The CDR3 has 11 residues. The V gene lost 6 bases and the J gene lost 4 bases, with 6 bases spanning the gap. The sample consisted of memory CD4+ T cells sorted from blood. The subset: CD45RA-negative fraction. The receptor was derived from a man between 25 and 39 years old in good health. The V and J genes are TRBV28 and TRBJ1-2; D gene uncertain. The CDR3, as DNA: TGTGCCAGCAGAAACAGCTATGGCTACACCTTC. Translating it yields CASRNSYGYTF.